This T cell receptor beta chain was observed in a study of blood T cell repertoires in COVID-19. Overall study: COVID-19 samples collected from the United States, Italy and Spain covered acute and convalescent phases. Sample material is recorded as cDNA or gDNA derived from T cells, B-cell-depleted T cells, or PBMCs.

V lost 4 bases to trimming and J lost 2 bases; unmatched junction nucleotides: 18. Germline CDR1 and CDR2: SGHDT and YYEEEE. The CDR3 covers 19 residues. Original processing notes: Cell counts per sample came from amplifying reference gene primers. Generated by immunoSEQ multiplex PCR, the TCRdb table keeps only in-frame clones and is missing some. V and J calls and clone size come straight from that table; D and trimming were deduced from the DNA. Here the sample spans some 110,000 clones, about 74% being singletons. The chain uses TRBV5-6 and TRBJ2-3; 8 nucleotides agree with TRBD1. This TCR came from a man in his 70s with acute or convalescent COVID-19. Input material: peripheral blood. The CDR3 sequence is CASSHISTGAEFFTDTQYF. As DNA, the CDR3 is TGTGCCAGCAGCCATATTTCGACAGGGGCCGAATTTTTCACAGATACGCAGTATTTT.